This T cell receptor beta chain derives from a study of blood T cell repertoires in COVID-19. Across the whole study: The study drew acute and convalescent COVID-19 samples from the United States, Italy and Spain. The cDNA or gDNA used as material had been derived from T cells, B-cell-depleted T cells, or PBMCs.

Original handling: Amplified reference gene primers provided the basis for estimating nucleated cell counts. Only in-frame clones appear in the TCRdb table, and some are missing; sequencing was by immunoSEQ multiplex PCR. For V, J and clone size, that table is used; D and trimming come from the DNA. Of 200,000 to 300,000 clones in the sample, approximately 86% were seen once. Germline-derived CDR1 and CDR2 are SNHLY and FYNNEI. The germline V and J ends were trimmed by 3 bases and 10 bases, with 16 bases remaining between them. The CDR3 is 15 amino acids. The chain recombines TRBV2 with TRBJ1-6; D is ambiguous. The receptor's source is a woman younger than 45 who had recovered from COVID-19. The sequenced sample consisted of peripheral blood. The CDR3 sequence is CASSDRGVIGSPLHF. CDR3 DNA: TGTGCCAGCAGTGACCGGGGAGTGATAGGGTCACCCCTCCACTTT.